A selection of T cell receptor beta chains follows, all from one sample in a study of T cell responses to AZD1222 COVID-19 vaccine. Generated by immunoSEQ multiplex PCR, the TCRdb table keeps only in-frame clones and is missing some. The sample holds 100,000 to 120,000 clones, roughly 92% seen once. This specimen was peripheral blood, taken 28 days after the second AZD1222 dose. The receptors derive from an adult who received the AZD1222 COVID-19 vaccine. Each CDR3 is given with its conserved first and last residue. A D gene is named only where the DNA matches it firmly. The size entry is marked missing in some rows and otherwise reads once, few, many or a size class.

CASSQGQVNTDTQYF | TGCGCCAGCAGCCAAGGACAGGTAAACACAGATACGCAGTATTTT | TRBJ2-3 | NA | NA | TRBV4-3
CASSLQGVSDNSPLHF | TGTGCCAGCAGCTTGCAGGGGGTGAGCGATAATTCACCCCTCCACTTT | TRBJ1-6 | NA | TRBD1 | TRBV5-4
CASRPTLDVVNTEAFF | TGTGCCAGCAGACCGACCTTGGATGTAGTGAACACTGAAGCTTTCTTT | TRBJ1-1 | NA | NA | TRBV28
CASSLVAAQPDTQYF | TGTGCCAGCAGCTTAGTAGCGGCCCAACCAGATACGCAGTATTTT | TRBJ2-3 | NA | NA | TRBV7-9
CAISEGLARETQYF | TGTGCCATCAGTGAGGGACTAGCGAGGGAGACCCAGTACTTC | TRBJ2-5 | NA | TRBD2 | TRBV10-3
CASSEAGRAGANVLTF | TGTGCCAGCAGTGAAGCGGGCCGGGCTGGGGCCAACGTCCTGACTTTC | TRBJ2-6 | once | NA | TRBV2
CASIPVPDSENQPQHF | TGTGCCAGCATCCCAGTCCCGGACAGCGAAAATCAGCCCCAGCATTTT | TRBJ1-5 | NA | NA | TRBV6-6
CASSSGTSGAPYNEQFF | TGTGCCAGCAGCTCCGGGACTAGCGGGGCACCCTACAATGAGCAGTTCTTC | TRBJ2-1 | NA | TRBD2 | TRBV5-6
CSAPGAVGQYF | TGCAGTGCCCCGGGGGCAGTGGGTCAGTACTTC | TRBJ2-5 | NA | NA | TRBV20-1
CASSGVQGTYGYTF | TGTGCCAGCAGTGGGGTACAGGGTACCTATGGCTACACCTTC | TRBJ1-2 | NA | NA | TRBV25-1
CASSLEGGPYEQYF | TGTGCCAGCAGTTTAGAAGGGGGTCCCTACGAGCAGTACTTC | TRBJ2-7 | NA | NA | TRBV6-5
CASSPYGSGGYNEQFF | TGTGCCAGCAGCCCATATGGTAGCGGGGGTTACAATGAGCAGTTCTTC | TRBJ2-1 | NA | TRBD2 | TRBV5-5
CASGLVSGQFSGNTIYF | TGTGCTAGTGGTTTGGTAAGCGGACAGTTCTCTGGAAACACCATATATTTT | TRBJ1-3 | NA | NA | TRBV12-5
CASSLGGGTNTEAFF | TGTGCCAGCAGTTTAGGGGGGGGAACAAACACTGAAGCTTTCTTT | TRBJ1-1 | NA | NA | TRBV28
CASSTLTGDYEQYF | TGTGCCAGCAGCACCCTGACAGGAGACTACGAGCAGTACTTC | TRBJ2-7 | NA | NA | TRBV5-6
CASSLLIANTGELFF | TGTGCCAGCAGCTTATTAATTGCGAACACCGGGGAGCTGTTTTTT | TRBJ2-2 | NA | NA | TRBV7-6
CASGRQNTEAFF | TGTGCCAGCGGCCGTCAGAACACTGAAGCTTTCTTT | TRBJ1-1 | NA | NA | TRBV3-1/TRBV3-2
CASSTAHHSNQPQHF | TGTGCCAGTAGTACCGCCCATCATAGCAATCAGCCCCAGCATTTT | TRBJ1-5 | NA | NA | TRBV19
CASSETSSPEQFF | TGTGCCAGCAGCGAGACTAGCTCTCCTGAGCAGTTCTTC | TRBJ2-1 | NA | TRBD2 | TRBV2
CASSRGTGELINYGYTF | TGTGCCAGCAGCAGAGGGACAGGGGAATTAATTAACTATGGCTACACCTTC | TRBJ1-2 | NA | TRBD1 | TRBV5-4
CASSEGAYGNTIYF | TGTGCCAGCAGTGAGGGGGCGTACGGAAACACCATATATTTT | TRBJ1-3 | few | NA | TRBV6-1
CASSPMAQGWDGYTF | TGTGCCAGCAGCCCCATGGCACAGGGTTGGGATGGCTACACCTTC | TRBJ1-2 | once | NA | TRBV3-1/TRBV3-2
CASSLIEGRGYNEQFF | TGTGCCAGCAGCTTGATCGAGGGCCGGGGGTACAATGAGCAGTTCTTC | TRBJ2-1 | NA | NA | TRBV5-6
CARSPLNTEAFF | TGTGCCAGAAGCCCCCTGAACACTGAAGCTTTCTTT | TRBJ1-1 | NA | NA | TRBV5-3
CASSVTVRDTQYF | TGTGCCAGCAGTGTCACCGTAAGAGATACGCAGTATTTT | TRBJ2-3 | NA | NA | TRBV6-2/TRBV6-3
CASKQDTGKGPDTQYF | TGTGCCAGCAAGCAAGATACAGGGAAAGGGCCAGATACGCAGTATTTT | TRBJ2-3 | NA | NA | TRBV27
CASRTGNLKGEQYF | TGCGCCAGCCGGACGGGAAATCTCAAGGGCGAGCAGTACTTC | TRBJ2-7 | NA | NA | TRBV5-1
CSTKRPRSPQPQHF | TGCAGCACCAAACGACCGCGGTCCCCTCAGCCCCAGCATTTT | TRBJ1-5 | NA | NA | TRBV29-1
CASSPGQENSPLHF | TGTGCCAGCAGCCCGGGACAGGAGAATTCACCCCTCCACTTT | TRBJ1-6 | NA | TRBD1 | TRBV7-9
CASSRAGSMNTEAFF | TGTGCCAGCAGCCGGGCTGGGTCCATGAACACTGAAGCTTTCTTT | TRBJ1-1 | NA | NA | TRBV7-2
CASSFGGTGELFF | TGTGCCAGCAGCTTTGGCGGGACCGGGGAGCTGTTTTTT | TRBJ2-2 | NA | NA | TRBV7-2
CASSQDPGGYTEAFF | TGCGCCAGCAGCCAAGATCCAGGCGGGTACACTGAAGCTTTCTTT | TRBJ1-1 | NA | NA | TRBV4-3
CAISPSPGLAGGSNEQFF | TGTGCCATCAGTCCCTCACCCGGACTAGCGGGGGGCTCCAATGAGCAGTTCTTC | TRBJ2-1 | NA | TRBD2 | TRBV10-3
CASRGEQARLGDTLNDRDLYEQYF | TGTGCCAGCAGGGGGGAACAAGCCCGTTTAGGGGACACCCTGAACGACAGGGATCTCTACGAGCAGTACTTC | TRBJ2-7 | NA | TRBD1 | TRBV2
CASSLDSSYGYTF | TGTGCCAGCAGCCTCGACAGTTCCTATGGCTACACCTTC | TRBJ1-2 | NA | NA | TRBV3-1/TRBV3-2
CASSSGTGEAYGYTF | TGTGCCAGCAGCTCCGGGACAGGGGAGGCCTATGGCTACACCTTC | TRBJ1-2 | NA | TRBD1 | TRBV5-4
CASSSGTGINTEAFF | TGTGCCAGCAGCTCGGGGACAGGGATTAACACTGAAGCTTTCTTT | TRBJ1-1 | NA | TRBD1 | TRBV11-3
CASSLGPGVYEQYF | TGTGCCAGCAGCTTGGGGCCTGGGGTCTACGAGCAGTACTTC | TRBJ2-7 | NA | NA | TRBV5-5
CASSSISGNTIYF | TGTGCCAGCAGCTCTATCTCTGGAAACACCATATATTTT | TRBJ1-3 | NA | NA | TRBV28
CATSDFGRAPVNEQFF | TGTGCCACCAGTGATTTTGGCAGGGCCCCCGTTAATGAGCAGTTCTTC | TRBJ2-1 | NA | NA | TRBV24-1
CASSPEQYSNQPQHF | TGTGCCAGCAGCCCAGAACAGTACAGCAATCAGCCCCAGCATTTT | TRBJ1-5 | NA | NA | TRBV2
CSVRTGGYPHTYEQYF | TGCAGCGTGCGGACAGGGGGATACCCCCACACCTACGAGCAGTACTTC | TRBJ2-7 | NA | TRBD1 | TRBV29-1
CASSPLAGVGETQYF | TGTGCCAGCAGTCCCTTAGCGGGGGTCGGTGAGACCCAGTACTTC | TRBJ2-5 | NA | TRBD2 | TRBV6-2/TRBV6-3
CASSLTGGRTDTQYF | TGTGCCAGCAGCCTAACGGGGGGCCGCACAGATACGCAGTATTTT | TRBJ2-3 | NA | NA | TRBV7-3
CASSLLQGYGYTF | TGCGCCAGCAGCTTATTACAGGGATATGGCTACACCTTC | TRBJ1-2 | NA | NA | TRBV5-1
CATRTGAGGEEKLFF | TGTGCCACCCGGACAGGGGCGGGGGGTGAAGAAAAACTGTTTTTT | TRBJ1-4 | NA | TRBD1 | TRBV18
CASSQSVNQPQHF | TGCGCCAGCAGCCAATCCGTCAATCAGCCCCAGCATTTT | TRBJ1-5 | once | NA | TRBV4-1
CASSLEVNNEKLFF | TGTGCCAGCAGCTTAGAGGTTAATAATGAAAAACTGTTTTTT | TRBJ1-4 | NA | NA | TRBV5-5
CASSSTDTQYF | TGTGCCAGCTCATCCACAGATACGCAGTATTTT | TRBJ2-3 | NA | NA | TRBV18
CASSQAGRSAIYF | TGTGCCAGCAGCCAAGCCGGACGCAGCGCCATATATTTT | TRBJ1-3 | NA | NA | TRBV4-2
CASPVPDTEAFF | TGTGCCAGCCCTGTTCCCGACACTGAAGCTTTCTTT | TRBJ1-1 | NA | NA | TRBV7-9
CASSSLAGGPDTQYF | TGCGCCAGCAGCTCCCTAGCGGGGGGGCCAGATACGCAGTATTTT | TRBJ2-3 | NA | TRBD2 | TRBV5-1
CASSLVPSGGLSSYEQYF | TGTGCCAGCAGCTTAGTTCCTAGCGGGGGACTAAGCTCCTACGAGCAGTACTTC | TRBJ2-7 | NA | TRBD2 | TRBV5-5
CASSPLRTSGGDTQYF | TGTGCCAGTAGTCCCCTCCGGACTAGCGGGGGAGATACGCAGTATTTT | TRBJ2-3 | few | TRBD2 | TRBV19